A single sample gave rise to the 26 T cell receptor beta chains below, sequenced in a study of blood T cell repertoires in COVID-19. Method: immunoSEQ multiplex PCR; TCRdb's copy keeps in-frame clones and lacks some. This table holds 150,000 to 200,000 clones, nearly 80% found once. The sample comprised peripheral blood. Every receptor here comes from a woman aged 70-85 years with acute or convalescent COVID-19.

The gene calls are TRBV7-2 and TRBJ1-2; D is perhaps TRBD1 (6 bases). Germline loops: CDR1 SGHTA, CDR2 FQGNSA. The CDR3 sequence is 14 residues long. V shed 1 base and J shed 3 bases, with 9 bases lying between them. CDR3 protein: CASSLGPGDYGYTF. The CDR3 DNA reads as TGTGCCAGCAGCTTAGGACCAGGGGACTATGGCTACACCTTC.

The CDR3 is CASLGQGVRRGTEAFF. The CDR3 DNA sequence: TGTGCCAGCCTCGGACAGGGAGTCCGGAGGGGAACTGAAGCTTTCTTT. V usage is TRBV6-6 and J usage is TRBJ1-1; 8 bases are a match to TRBD1. Germline V gene lookup returns CDR1 MNHNY and CDR2 SVGAGI (reference sequence). The J segment lost 5 bases and the V segment lost 8 bases, leaving 16 bases of the junction unmatched. This CDR3 has 16 residues.

The V and J genes are TRBV12-5 and TRBJ2-5, with TRBD1 identical over 7 bases. The junction had 3 bases not matched to a gene; V was cut back by 4 bases and J by 1 base. CDR1 LGHNT and CDR2 FRNRAP come from the germline V gene. This CDR3 has 14 residues. The chain's CDR3 is CASGSGQPQETQYF. The CDR3 region has the DNA TGTGCTAGTGGTTCGGGACAGCCCCAAGAGACCCAGTACTTC. The entire variable domain, with the rest obtained from reference TRBV12-5 and TRBJ2-5, is as follows: DARVTQTPRHKVTEMGQEVTMRCQPILGHNTVFWYRQTMMQGLELLAYFRNRAPLDDSGMPKDRFSAEMPDATLATLKIQPSEPRDSAVYFCASGSGQPQETQYFGPGTRLLVL.

The V gene is TRBV29-1, the J gene TRBJ2-3; a possible D gene is TRBD2 (6 bases). V lost 4 bases and J 2 bases, leaving 10 bases between the germline ends. The CDR3 extends over 13 amino acids. In germline, CDR1 is SQVTM, CDR2 ANQGSEA. The CDR3 DNA is TGCAGCGTTGTTGGGGGGACCACAGATACGCAGTATTTT. It encodes CSVVGGTTDTQYF.

The chain employs TRBV7-2 and TRBJ2-5; D gene uncertain. The V end lost 2 bases, the J end lost 5 bases, and 6 bases lay between the germline ends. The CDR3 spans 12 residues. Germline lookup yields CDR1 SGHTA and CDR2 FQGNSA. The CDR3 spells CASSLQSETQYF. As DNA, the CDR3 is TGTGCCAGCAGCTTACAGTCGGAGACCCAGTACTTC.

This sequence joins TRBV27 and TRBJ1-2; a weak D match, TRBD1 (6 bases). Germline values: CDR1 MNHEY, CDR2 SMNVEV (reference sequence). With 8 bases removed from V and 6 bases from J, the gap between germline ends came to 19 bases. The CDR3 runs 14 residues. In DNA form, the CDR3 reads TGTGCCAGCGGATACCTGGCAGGGGTGAATGGCTACACCTTC. Its protein is CASGYLAGVNGYTF.

The chain is built from TRBV6-2 or TRBV6-3 and TRBJ2-3; TRBD2 might be the D (6 bases). The CDR3 is 18 residues long. Germline V gene lookup returns CDR1 MNHEY and CDR2 SVGEGT. The V and J ends lost 4 bases and 1 base respectively, with 21 bases between them. The chain's CDR3 is CASSLVGGGVSGTDTQYF. CDR3 in DNA: TGTGCCAGCAGTTTGGTTGGGGGAGGAGTATCTGGCACAGATACGCAGTATTTT.

The CDR3 spells CASSFRQGNFIEQYF. In DNA, the CDR3 is TGTGCCAGCAGCTTCAGACAGGGTAACTTCATCGAGCAGTACTTC. The rearrangement joins TRBV7-2 to TRBJ2-7; 7 bases are shared with TRBD1. V lost 3 bases, J lost 6 bases, and 11 bases stayed unmatched. In germline, CDR1 is SGHTA, CDR2 FQGNSA. The CDR3 sequence is 15 residues long.

This rearrangement joins TRBV29-1 to TRBJ2-7, with 11 positions matching TRBD2. This CDR3 comprises 14 residues. Germline trimming cut 2 bases from V and 6 bases from J; bases unmatched to any gene: 6. Germline lookup yields CDR1 SQVTM and CDR2 ANQGSEA. The CDR3 DNA follows: TGCAGCGTTGAATTTACTAGCGGGAGTAGCGAGCAGTACTTC. Its protein is CSVEFTSGSSEQYF.

This clone occurred a few times. The chain combines TRBV27 with TRBJ1-2; possible D gene TRBD1, 5 bases. Per germline, CDR1 MNHEY and CDR2 SMNVEV (reference sequence). With 2 bases removed from V and 5 bases from J, the gap between germline ends came to 9 bases. This CDR3 is built from 13 residues. CDR3 loop: CASSLGGGYGYTF. The CDR3 nucleotides read TGTGCCAGCAGTTTAGGGGGAGGGTATGGCTACACCTTC.

The V and J genes are TRBV10-3 and TRBJ2-3, with D possibly matching TRBD2 (6 bases). The germline V gene encodes CDR1 ENHRY and CDR2 SYGVKD. The CDR3 is 16 amino acids. Trimming cost V 6 bases and J 1 base, with 17 bases left between them. This CDR3 is CAIRDLGAGGTDTQYF. CDR3 bases: TGTGCCATCAGGGACCTTGGAGCGGGCGGCACAGATACGCAGTATTTT.

This chain connects TRBV30 to TRBJ2-2; TRBD2 might be the D (5 bases). The CDR3 has 14 residues. The ends were cut back, 4 bases at V and 6 bases at J, with 15 bases in the middle. The germline V gene has CDR1 GTSNPN and CDR2 SVGIG (reference sequence). CDR3 DNA sequence: TGTGCCTGGAATTGGAGAGGGAGTGCCGGGGAGCTGTTTTTT. Protein: CAWNWRGSAGELFF.

This chain links TRBV30 with TRBJ1-5; 7 bases align to TRBD1. CDR3 length equals 16 residues. V was pared by 0 bases and J by 0 bases, with 5 bases of the junction left unmatched. Germline CDR1 GTSNPN, CDR2 SVGIG (reference sequence). The CDR3 spells CAWSVGTDYSNQPQHF. The CDR3 DNA reads TGTGCCTGGAGTGTAGGGACAGATTATAGCAATCAGCCCCAGCATTTT.

V and J are TRBV10-3 and TRBJ2-7; D not certain. Trimming took off 2 bases at V and 0 bases at J, with 20 bases between the two ends. The CDR3 is 18 residues long. Germline values: CDR1 ENHRY, CDR2 SYGVKD. In DNA, the CDR3 is TGTGCCATCAGTGAGCCCTCCGGCTTAGGCGGATACTCCTACGAGCAGTACTTC. This sequence encodes CAISEPSGLGGYSYEQYF.

The chain links TRBV6-6 to TRBJ1-5; D uncertain. There are 12 residues in the CDR3. Per germline, CDR1 MNHNY and CDR2 SVGAGI (reference sequence). V was shortened by 5 bases and J by 10 bases, with 12 bases between the two germline ends. The CDR3, as DNA: TGTGCCAGCAGTGTCTTAGAGGGACCCCAGCATTTT. Its translation is CASSVLEGPQHF.

This chain joins TRBV19 and TRBJ2-3, with 10 bases lining up with TRBD2. The CDR3 consists of 16 residues. The junction had 6 bases not matched to a gene; V was cut back by 4 bases and J by 2 bases. CDR1 is LNHDA and CDR2 is SQIVND in the germline V gene (reference sequence). The CDR3 sequence is CASSTATSGFTDTQYF. The CDR3 coding sequence is TGTGCCAGTAGTACCGCGACTAGCGGGTTCACAGATACGCAGTATTTT.

This clone was picked up a small number of times. The V gene is TRBV19, the J gene TRBJ2-1, with 7 bases identical to TRBD1. Germline trimming cut 8 bases from V and 0 bases from J; bases unmatched to any gene: 7. Per the germline V gene, CDR1 is LNHDA and CDR2 is SQIVND (reference sequence). The CDR3 has 15 amino acids. CDR3 in amino acids: CASSQGMSSYNEQFF. CDR3 DNA: TGTGCCAGTTCACAGGGGATGAGCTCCTACAATGAGCAGTTCTTC.

The chain carries TRBV4-1 and TRBJ2-1, with 7 bases lining up with TRBD2. The CDR3 runs 16 residues. Trimming at V came to 2 bases and at J to 4 bases, leaving 8 bases not matched to a gene. Germline CDR1 is MGHRA and CDR2 is YSYEKL. The CDR3 is CASSQTSSGAYNEQFF. The DNA of the CDR3 is TGCGCCAGCAGCCAAACCTCTAGCGGAGCTTACAATGAGCAGTTCTTC.

This sequence joins TRBV3-1 (or the pseudogene TRBV3-2) and TRBJ2-7; TRBD1 is a possible D gene (5 bases). V shed 1 base and J shed 6 bases, with 16 bases lying between them. The V gene's germline CDR1 is LGHDT and CDR2 YNNKEL (reference sequence). The CDR3 contains 15 residues. The CDR3 is CASSQGQVTVREQYF. CDR3 in DNA: TGTGCCAGCAGCCAAGGGCAGGTGACAGTTCGCGAGCAGTACTTC.

The V and J genes are TRBV3-1 (or the pseudogene TRBV3-2) and TRBJ1-3, with TRBD1 as a possible D gene (5 bases). Per germline, CDR1 LGHDT and CDR2 YNNKEL (reference sequence). This CDR3 region has 14 residues. V was clipped by 4 bases and J by 7 bases, with 14 bases between them. CDR3 in amino acids: CASSLGPGRNTIYF. The CDR3 DNA follows: TGTGCCAGCAGCCTTGGTCCAGGGCGCAACACCATATATTTT.

The chain combines TRBV19 with TRBJ2-2; 12 positions match TRBD2. The trim removed 5 bases at V and 1 base at J, leaving 5 bases unmatched. The length of the CDR3 is 17 residues. Per germline, CDR1 LNHDA and CDR2 SQIVND (reference sequence). CDR3 bases: TGTGCCAGTAGTCCGCTAGCGGGAGGGGTGAACACCGGGGAGCTGTTTTTT. As protein: CASSPLAGGVNTGELFF.

The chain combines TRBV3-1 (or the pseudogene TRBV3-2) with TRBJ2-1, with TRBD2 identical over 8 bases. This CDR3 is built from 15 residues. V was pared by 4 bases and J by 5 bases, with 7 bases of the junction left unmatched. In germline, CDR1 is LGHDT, CDR2 YNNKEL (reference sequence). CDR3 region: CASSRRGLVNNEQFF. CDR3 sequence (DNA): TGTGCCAGCAGCCGACGGGGACTAGTTAACAATGAGCAGTTCTTC.

This clone was detected a few times. The chain uses TRBV6-1 and TRBJ1-1; unclear D gene. The CDR3 totals 13 residues. Trimming left V 1 base short and J 9 bases short, with 12 bases between. Looked up from germline, CDR1 is MNHNS and CDR2 is SASEGT. CDR3 amino acids: CASSEGPQSQAFF. CDR3 bases: TGTGCCAGCAGTGAAGGACCACAGAGCCAAGCTTTCTTT.

The chain recombines TRBV4-1 with TRBJ2-7; 11 positions match TRBD1. The CDR3 is 14 amino acids. The junction had 4 bases not matched to a gene; V was cut back by 4 bases and J by 5 bases. Germline-derived CDR1 and CDR2 are MGHRA and YSYEKL. The CDR3 is CASSRRTGGNEQYF. The CDR3 DNA reads as TGCGCCAGCAGCCGAAGGACAGGGGGCAACGAGCAGTACTTC.

The rearrangement joins TRBV18 to TRBJ1-1; the D gene is possibly TRBD1 (6 bases). V gave up 6 bases and J gave up 5 bases, with 13 bases separating them. CDR1 is KGHSH and CDR2 is LQKENI in the germline V gene. The CDR3 totals 13 residues. Here the CDR3 DNA reads TGTGCCAGCTCGCCCGGGACAACGACTGAAGCTTTCTTT. Translation gives CASSPGTTTEAFF.

This sequence joins TRBV6-2 or TRBV6-3 and TRBJ1-5, with D perhaps matching TRBD1 (5 bases). Trimming cost V 5 bases and J 2 bases, with 22 bases left between them. CDR3 size: 18 residues. Germline values: CDR1 MNHEY, CDR2 SVGEGT. CDR3 amino acids: CASSPWGLRGGGNQPQHF. The CDR3 DNA follows: TGTGCCAGCAGTCCGTGGGGTTTGCGGGGCGGGGGCAATCAGCCCCAGCATTTT.